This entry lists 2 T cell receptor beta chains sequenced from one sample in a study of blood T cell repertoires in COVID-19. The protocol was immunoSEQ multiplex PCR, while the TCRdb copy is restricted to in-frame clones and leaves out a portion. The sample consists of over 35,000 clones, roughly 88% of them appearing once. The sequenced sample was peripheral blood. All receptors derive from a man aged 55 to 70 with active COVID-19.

The CDR3 loop reads CASQGAGYEQYF. In DNA, the CDR3 is TGTGCCAGCCAGGGTGCCGGTTACGAGCAGTACTTC. The chain has TRBV6-5 and TRBJ2-7; the D gene is possibly TRBD1 (5 bases). This CDR3 region has 12 residues. Trimming removed 8 bases at V and 4 bases at J, with 12 bases between. Germline V gene lookup returns CDR1 MNHEY and CDR2 SVGAGI.

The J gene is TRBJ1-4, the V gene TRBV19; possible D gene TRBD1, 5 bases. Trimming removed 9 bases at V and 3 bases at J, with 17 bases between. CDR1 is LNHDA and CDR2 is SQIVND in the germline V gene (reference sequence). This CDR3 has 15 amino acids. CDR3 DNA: TGTGCCAGCCAAAGGTGGCAGGGCCCTAATGAAAAACTGTTTTTT. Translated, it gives CASQRWQGPNEKLFF.